Listed here are 15 T cell receptor beta chains from one sample, sequenced in a study of memory B cells and T cells in multiple sclerosis. These receptors have no known antigen. Separate sequencing covered autoproliferating (CFSE-dim) and non-proliferating (CFSE-high) T cells from stimulus-free culture. About 50 million CFSE-labeled PBMCs were cultured less than nine days unstimulated, then replicate wells were pooled. Profiled with immunoSEQ multiplex PCR; TCRdb holds only in-frame clones, not every one. The sample lists over 35,000 clones, around 79% seen once, with roughly 1.1% in the top ten. The specimen sequenced was PBMCs from blood kept in culture. The source of these receptors is a human donor with multiple sclerosis.

This clone was observed a few times. This chain connects TRBV28 to TRBJ1-3, with no clear D. CDR3 length: 15 residues. In germline, CDR1 is MDHEN, CDR2 SYDVKM. V dropped 3 bases and J dropped 0 bases, with 9 bases sitting between them. The CDR3 nucleotides read TGTGCCAGCAGTTTGTTACGAATCTCTGGAAACACCATATATTTT. Its translation: CASSLLRISGNTIYF.

The chain carries TRBV5-1 and TRBJ1-2, with TRBD1 matching over 11 bases. Germline CDR1 reads SGHRS; CDR2 reads YFSETQ. V was clipped by 3 bases and J by 8 bases; unmatched bases: 12. The CDR3 has 16 amino acids. The CDR3 nucleotides read TGCGCCAGCAGCTCCAACCCCGGACAGGGGGCGAAGGGCTACACCTTC. This sequence encodes CASSSNPGQGAKGYTF. Looking up the rest from reference TRBV5-1 and TRBJ1-2 gives the full variable domain: KAGVTQTPRYLIKTRGQQVTLSCSPISGHRSVSWYQQTPGQGLQFLFEYFSETQRNKGNFPGRFSGRQFSNSRSEMNVSTLELGDSALYLCASSSNPGQGAKGYTFGSGTRLTVV.

The chain recombines TRBV18 with TRBJ2-5; TRBD2 agrees at 12 bases. The germline gives CDR1 KGHSH, CDR2 LQKENI. Trimming at V came to 6 bases and at J to 1 base, leaving 3 bases not matched to a gene. The length of the CDR3 is 15 residues. The chain's CDR3 is CASSPTSGGQETQYF. The CDR3, as DNA: TGTGCCAGCTCGCCGACTAGCGGGGGCCAAGAGACCCAGTACTTC.

The chain carries TRBV5-1 and TRBJ1-2; tentatively, D is TRBD1 (6 bases). Per germline, CDR1 SGHRS and CDR2 YFSETQ. V lost 1 base, J lost 4 bases, and 17 bases lay in between. The CDR3 has 16 amino acids. The CDR3 nucleotides are TGCGCCAGCAGCTTGTATGTGAGACAGGAGAGCTATGGCTACACCTTC. Its protein is CASSLYVRQESYGYTF.

V and J are TRBV14 and TRBJ1-1; no reliable D call. The CDR3 has 17 residues. In germline, CDR1 is SGHDN, CDR2 FVKESK. V shed 1 base and J shed 0 bases, with 15 bases lying between them. CDR3 nucleotide sequence: TGTGCCAGCAGCCAAGTGGGTTTCGGGGTTATGAACACTGAAGCTTTCTTT. It specifies CASSQVGFGVMNTEAFF.

The chain recombines TRBV5-1 with TRBJ1-4; D uncertain. Trimming cost V 0 bases and J 7 bases, with 13 bases left between them. The CDR3 runs 15 residues. Germline CDR1 and CDR2: SGHRS and YFSETQ. DNA of the CDR3: TGCGCCAGCAGCTTGGAGCCCTCCTCAGGTGAAAAACTGTTTTTT. Encoded protein: CASSLEPSSGEKLFF.

The chain links TRBV19 to TRBJ2-5; 7 bases line up with TRBD1. Germline CDR1 is LNHDA and CDR2 is SQIVND (reference sequence). There are 15 residues in the CDR3. Trimming cost V 1 base and J 4 bases; bases outside gene matches: 6. CDR3: CASSIGQGVIETQYF. CDR3 coding DNA: TGTGCCAGTAGTATAGGGCAGGGGGTGATAGAGACCCAGTACTTC.

The rearrangement uses TRBV27 and TRBJ1-5; D not resolved. The CDR3 runs to 13 residues. Per germline, CDR1 MNHEY and CDR2 SMNVEV (reference sequence). Trimming removed 5 bases at V and 5 bases at J, with 10 bases between. The CDR3 bases are TGTGCCAGCAGTCTCCTTGGGTATCAGCCCCAGCATTTT. Protein product: CASSLLGYQPQHF.

This chain connects TRBV5-7 to TRBJ2-5; D is unresolved. TRBV5-7 is an open reading frame whose function is uncertain. This CDR3 spans 14 amino acids. V lost 4 bases to trimming and J lost 5 bases, with 15 bases between them. Here the CDR3 reads CASSRRVGRETQYF. The CDR3, as DNA: TGTGCCAGCAGCCGTCGTGTTGGGCGGGAGACCCAGTACTTC.

The chain couples TRBV2 to TRBJ2-1; D gene ambiguous. V shed 10 bases and J shed 1 base, with 11 bases lying between them. The CDR3 runs 13 residues. Germline V gene lookup returns CDR1 SNHLY and CDR2 FYNNEI. The CDR3 region is CAISGVSYNEQFF. CDR3 DNA sequence: TGTGCCATCTCAGGAGTATCCTACAATGAGCAGTTCTTC.

The V and J genes are TRBV19 and TRBJ1-1; TRBD1 agrees at 8 bases. Germline V lookup: CDR1 LNHDA, CDR2 SQIVND (reference sequence). CDR3 size: 14 residues. Trimming took 5 bases from V and 5 from J; bases not matched to a gene: 7. The CDR3 loop is CASSLHRGETEAFF. The CDR3, as DNA: TGTGCCAGTAGTCTACACAGGGGGGAAACTGAAGCTTTCTTT.

The rearrangement uses TRBV4-3 and TRBJ2-3; D tentatively fits TRBD1 or TRBD2 (5 bases each). CDR3 length: 13 amino acids. V gave up 0 bases and J gave up 10 bases, with 11 bases separating them. Germline assignment: CDR1 LGHNA and CDR2 YSLEER. The CDR3 DNA is TGCGCCAGCAGCCAAGATAGGTGGGACGCGCAGTATTTT. It yields the protein CASSQDRWDAQYF.

This chain uses TRBV27 with TRBJ2-6; the D gene is possibly TRBD1 (5 bases). V lost 6 bases and J lost 3, with 15 bases in between. The CDR3 consists of 16 residues. Looked up from germline, CDR1 is MNHEY and CDR2 is SMNVEV (reference sequence). The DNA of the CDR3 is TGTGCCAGCAGAAGGCCAGGGTCAGGTGGGGCCAACGTCCTGACTTTC. This translates into CASRRPGSGGANVLTF. The variable domain in full, with the rest retrieved from reference TRBV27 and TRBJ2-6, is EAQVTQNPRYLITVTGKKLTVTCSQNMNHEYMSWYRQDPGLGLRQIYYSMNVEVTDKGDVPEGYKVSRKEKRNFPLILESPSPNQTSLYFCASRRPGSGGANVLTFGAGSRLTVL.

The CDR3 region is CAIILWLSGQGNTIYF. The CDR3 nucleotides are TGTGCCATCATTCTCTGGCTCTCAGGCCAGGGAAACACCATATATTTT. The V gene is TRBV10-3, the J gene TRBJ1-3, with D unclear. This CDR3 comprises 16 residues. V was trimmed by 7 bases and J by 4 bases, leaving 20 bases between them. Germline V lookup: CDR1 ENHRY, CDR2 SYGVKD.

The chain employs TRBV11-1 and TRBJ2-1, with D maybe TRBD1 (5 bases). The CDR3 is 16 amino acids. CDR1 is SGHAT and CDR2 is FQDESV in the germline V gene (reference sequence). V was trimmed by 2 bases and J by 1 base, leaving 12 bases between them. In DNA, the CDR3 is TGTGCCAGCAGCTTACGTAGGGGCCTATCCTACAATGAGCAGTTCTTC. Translated: CASSLRRGLSYNEQFF.